The subject of this entry is one T cell receptor beta chain. The data stem from a study of cytomegalovirus exposure and HLA in healthy donors. PCR used 60 Vbeta primers and 13 Jbeta primers. The repertoire was sequenced with immunoSEQ multiplex PCR; TCRdb's copy has only in-frame clones and lacks some. The table has under 200,000 clones, around 85% seen once; the top ten hold approximately 6%. The germline V and J ends were trimmed by 0 bases and 8 bases, with 14 bases remaining between them. Germline values: CDR1 SGHKS, CDR2 YYEKEE (reference sequence). The CDR3 sequence is 14 residues long. The sequenced sample was PBMCs. The sequence was obtained from a middle-aged man in good health and CMV-seropositive. This chain joins TRBV5-5 and TRBJ1-1; a possible D gene is TRBD1 (5 bases). The chain's CDR3 is CASSLVFQGGEAFF. CDR3 bases: TGTGCCAGCAGCTTGGTCTTCCAGGGTGGCGAAGCTTTCTTT.